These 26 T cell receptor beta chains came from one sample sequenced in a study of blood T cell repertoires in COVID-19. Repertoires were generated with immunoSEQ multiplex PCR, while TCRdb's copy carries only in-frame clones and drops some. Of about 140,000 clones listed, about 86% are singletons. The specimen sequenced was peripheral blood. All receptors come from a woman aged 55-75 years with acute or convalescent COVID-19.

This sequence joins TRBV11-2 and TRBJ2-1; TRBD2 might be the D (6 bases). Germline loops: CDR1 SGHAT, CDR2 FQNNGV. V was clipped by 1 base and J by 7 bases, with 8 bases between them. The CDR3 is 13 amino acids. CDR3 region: CASSLGGVNEQFF. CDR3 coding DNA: TGTGCCAGCAGCTTAGGGGGGGTTAATGAGCAGTTCTTC.

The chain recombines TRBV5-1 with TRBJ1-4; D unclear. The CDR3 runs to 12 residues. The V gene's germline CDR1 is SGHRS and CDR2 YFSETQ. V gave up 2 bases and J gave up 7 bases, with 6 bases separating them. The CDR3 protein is CASSLAGEKLFF. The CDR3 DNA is TGCGCCAGCAGCTTAGCGGGTGAAAAACTGTTTTTT.

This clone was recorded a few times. The CDR3 here is CASSFGLAGGYEQYF. The CDR3 nucleotides read TGTGCCAGCAGCTTCGGACTAGCGGGAGGCTACGAGCAGTACTTC. The chain recombines TRBV7-2 with TRBJ2-7; 14 bases line up with TRBD2. J was trimmed by 3 bases and V by 3 bases; bases with no gene match: 1. Looked up from germline, CDR1 is SGHTA and CDR2 is FQGNSA. CDR3 length: 15 amino acids. Full variable domain (remainder filled in from reference TRBV7-2 and TRBJ2-7): GAGVSQSPSNKVTEKGKDVELRCDPISGHTALYWYRQSLGQGLEFLIYFQGNSAPDKSGLPSDRFSAERTGGSVSTLTIQRTQQEDSAVYLCASSFGLAGGYEQYFGPGTRLTVT.

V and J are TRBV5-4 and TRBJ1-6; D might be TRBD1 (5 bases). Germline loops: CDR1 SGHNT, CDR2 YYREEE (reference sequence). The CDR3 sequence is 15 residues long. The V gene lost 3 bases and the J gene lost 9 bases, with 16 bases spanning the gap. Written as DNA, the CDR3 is TGTGCCAGCAGCTCGGACATTCAGGGCAGTTCACCCCTCCACTTT. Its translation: CASSSDIQGSSPLHF.

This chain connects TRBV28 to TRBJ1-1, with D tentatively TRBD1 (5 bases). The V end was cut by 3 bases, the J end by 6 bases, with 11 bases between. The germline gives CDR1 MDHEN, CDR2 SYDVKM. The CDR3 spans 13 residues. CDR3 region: CASSFSGRAEAFF. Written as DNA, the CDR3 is TGTGCCAGCAGTTTTTCAGGGAGGGCTGAAGCTTTCTTT. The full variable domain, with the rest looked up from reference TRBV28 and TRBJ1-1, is DVKVTQSSRYLVKRTGEKVFLECVQDMDHENMFWYRQDPGLGLRLIYFSYDVKMKEKGDIPEGYSVSREKKERFSLILESASTNQTSMYLCASSFSGRAEAFFGQGTRLTVV.

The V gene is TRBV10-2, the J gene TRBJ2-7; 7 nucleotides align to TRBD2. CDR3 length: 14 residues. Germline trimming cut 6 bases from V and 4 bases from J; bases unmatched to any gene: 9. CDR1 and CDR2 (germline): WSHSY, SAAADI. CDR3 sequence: CASREGLSDYEQYF. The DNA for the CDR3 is TGCGCCAGCAGGGAGGGACTATCCGATTACGAGCAGTACTTC.

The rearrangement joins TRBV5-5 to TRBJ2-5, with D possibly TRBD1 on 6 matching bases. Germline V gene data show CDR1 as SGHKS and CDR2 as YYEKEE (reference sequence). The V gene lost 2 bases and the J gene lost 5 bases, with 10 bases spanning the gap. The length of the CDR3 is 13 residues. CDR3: CASSFQGSETQYF. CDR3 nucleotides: TGTGCCAGCAGCTTTCAGGGGTCGGAGACCCAGTACTTC.

CDR3 sequence (DNA): TGTGCCAGCTCACCAGGACAGGGGCAGCCCCAGCATTTT. Its translation is CASSPGQGQPQHF. The chain employs TRBV18 and TRBJ1-5; 9 bases line up with TRBD1. Per germline, CDR1 KGHSH and CDR2 LQKENI. V lost 2 bases to trimming and J lost 7 bases; unmatched junction nucleotides: 0. This CDR3 comprises 13 residues.

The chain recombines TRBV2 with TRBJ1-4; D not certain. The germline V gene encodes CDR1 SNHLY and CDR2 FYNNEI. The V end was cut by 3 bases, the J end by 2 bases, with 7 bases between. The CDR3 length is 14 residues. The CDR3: CASSEGRTNEKLFF. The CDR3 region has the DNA TGTGCCAGCAGTGAGGGCAGGACTAATGAAAAACTGTTTTTT. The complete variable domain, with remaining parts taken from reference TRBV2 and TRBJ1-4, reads EPEVTQTPSHQVTQMGQEVILRCVPISNHLYFYWYRQILGQKVEFLVSFYNNEISEKSEIFDDQFSVERPDGSNFTLKIRSTKLEDSAMYFCASSEGRTNEKLFFGSGTQLSVL.

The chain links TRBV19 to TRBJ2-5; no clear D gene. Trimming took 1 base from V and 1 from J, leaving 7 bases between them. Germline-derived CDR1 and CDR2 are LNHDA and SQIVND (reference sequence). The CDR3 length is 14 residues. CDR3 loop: CASSIGSVQETQYF. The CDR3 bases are TGTGCCAGTAGTATAGGCTCAGTCCAAGAGACCCAGTACTTC. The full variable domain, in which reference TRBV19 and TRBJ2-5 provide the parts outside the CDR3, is DGGITQSPKYLFRKEGQNVTLSCEQNLNHDAMYWYRQDPGQGLRLIYYSQIVNDFQKGDIAEGYSVSREKKESFPLTVTSAQKNPTAFYLCASSIGSVQETQYFGPGTRLLVL.

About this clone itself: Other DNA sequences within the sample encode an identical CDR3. The CDR3: CASSFLNTEAFF. The DNA for the CDR3 is TGTGCCAGCAGTTTCTTGAACACTGAAGCTTTCTTT. The chain is built from TRBV12-3 or TRBV12-4 and TRBJ1-1; D is undetermined. The V end was cut by 3 bases, the J end by 0 bases, with 2 bases between. The CDR3 totals 12 residues.

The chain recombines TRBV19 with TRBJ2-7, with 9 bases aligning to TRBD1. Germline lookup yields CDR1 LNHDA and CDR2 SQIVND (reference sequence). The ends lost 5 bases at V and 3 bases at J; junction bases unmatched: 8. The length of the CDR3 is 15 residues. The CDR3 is CASSPSGTGLYEQYF. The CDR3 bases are TGTGCCAGTAGTCCGTCCGGGACAGGGCTCTACGAGCAGTACTTC.

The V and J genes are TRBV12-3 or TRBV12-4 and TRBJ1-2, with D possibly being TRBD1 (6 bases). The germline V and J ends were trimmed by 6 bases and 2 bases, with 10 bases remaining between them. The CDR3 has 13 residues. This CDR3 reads CASSPDRNYGYTF. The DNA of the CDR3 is TGTGCCAGCAGCCCGGACAGAAACTATGGCTACACCTTC.

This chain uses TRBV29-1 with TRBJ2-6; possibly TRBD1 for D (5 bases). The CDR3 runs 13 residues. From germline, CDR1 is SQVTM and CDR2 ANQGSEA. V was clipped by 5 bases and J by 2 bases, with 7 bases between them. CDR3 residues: CSVQGTGANVLTF. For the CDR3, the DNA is TGCAGCGTTCAGGGAACTGGGGCCAACGTCCTGACTTTC.

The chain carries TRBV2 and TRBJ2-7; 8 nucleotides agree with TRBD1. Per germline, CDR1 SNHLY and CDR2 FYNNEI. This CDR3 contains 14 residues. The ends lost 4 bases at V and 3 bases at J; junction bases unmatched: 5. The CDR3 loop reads CASSATGVNYEQYF. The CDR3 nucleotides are TGTGCCAGCAGTGCGACAGGGGTTAACTACGAGCAGTACTTC.

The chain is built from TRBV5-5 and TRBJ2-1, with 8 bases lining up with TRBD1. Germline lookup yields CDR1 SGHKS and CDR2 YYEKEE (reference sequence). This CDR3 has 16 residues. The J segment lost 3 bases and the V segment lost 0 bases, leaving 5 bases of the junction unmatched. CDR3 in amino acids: CASSLGTTGGYNEQFF. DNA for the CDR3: TGTGCCAGCAGCTTGGGAACCACAGGGGGCTACAATGAGCAGTTCTTC.

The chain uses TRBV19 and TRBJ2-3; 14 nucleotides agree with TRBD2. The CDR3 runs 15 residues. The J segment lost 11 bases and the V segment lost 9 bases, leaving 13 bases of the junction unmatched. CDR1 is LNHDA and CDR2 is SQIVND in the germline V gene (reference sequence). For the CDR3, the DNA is TGTGCCAGCTCAGACCTGGGACTAGCGGGAGTGGGGCAGTATTTT. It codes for CASSDLGLAGVGQYF.

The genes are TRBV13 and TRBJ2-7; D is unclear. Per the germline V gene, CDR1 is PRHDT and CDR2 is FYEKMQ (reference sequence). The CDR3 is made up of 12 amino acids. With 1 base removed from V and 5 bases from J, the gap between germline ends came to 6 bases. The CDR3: CASSLVQDEQYF. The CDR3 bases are TGTGCCAGCAGCTTAGTGCAGGACGAGCAGTACTTC.

CDR3 nucleotides: TGTGCCAGCAGCGCACAGGGGGCATCTGGAAACACCATATATTTT. It specifies CASSAQGASGNTIYF. The gene calls are TRBV11-2 and TRBJ1-3, with 9 bases matching TRBD1. The V segment lost 5 bases and the J segment 1 base; nucleotides outside the gene matches: 3. The germline V gene has CDR1 SGHAT and CDR2 FQNNGV. This CDR3 is 15 amino acids long.

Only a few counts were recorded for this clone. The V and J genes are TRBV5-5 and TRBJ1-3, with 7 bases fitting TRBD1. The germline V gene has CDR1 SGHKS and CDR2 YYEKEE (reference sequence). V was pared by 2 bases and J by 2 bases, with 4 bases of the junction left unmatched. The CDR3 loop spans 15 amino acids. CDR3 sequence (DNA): TGTGCCAGCAGCTTCGACCAGGGGGCTGGAAACACCATATATTTT. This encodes CASSFDQGAGNTIYF.

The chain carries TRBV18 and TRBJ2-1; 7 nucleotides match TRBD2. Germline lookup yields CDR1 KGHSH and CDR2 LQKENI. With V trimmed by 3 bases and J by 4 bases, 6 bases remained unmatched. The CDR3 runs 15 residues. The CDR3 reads CASSPVAGSYNEQFF. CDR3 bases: TGTGCCAGCTCACCGGTAGCGGGTAGTTACAATGAGCAGTTCTTC. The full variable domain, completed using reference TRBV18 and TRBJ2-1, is NAGVMQNPRHLVRRRGQEARLRCSPMKGHSHVYWYRQLPEEGLKFMVYLQKENIIDESGMPKERFSAEFPKEGPSILRIQQVVRGDSAAYFCASSPVAGSYNEQFFGPGTRLTVL.

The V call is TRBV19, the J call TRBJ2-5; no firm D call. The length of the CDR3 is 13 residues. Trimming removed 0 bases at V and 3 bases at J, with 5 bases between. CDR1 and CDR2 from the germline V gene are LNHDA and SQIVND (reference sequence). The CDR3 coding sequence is TGTGCCAGTAGTATAGACCCAGAAGAGACCCAGTACTTC. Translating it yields CASSIDPEETQYF.

This CDR3 is CAWSQSGGASYF. The CDR3 region has the DNA TGTGCCTGGAGTCAATCAGGGGGCGCGTCGTATTTT. The chain combines TRBV30 with TRBJ2-3, with 8 bases fitting TRBD1. The germline V gene encodes CDR1 GTSNPN and CDR2 SVGIG (reference sequence). The ends lost 2 bases at V and 14 bases at J; junction bases unmatched: 9. The CDR3 contains 12 residues.

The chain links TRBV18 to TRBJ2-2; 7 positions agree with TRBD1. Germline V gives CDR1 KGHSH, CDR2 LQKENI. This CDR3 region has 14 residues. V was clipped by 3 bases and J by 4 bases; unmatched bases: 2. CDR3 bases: TGTGCCAGCTCACCGGCAGGGGGCACCGGGGAGCTGTTTTTT. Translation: CASSPAGGTGELFF. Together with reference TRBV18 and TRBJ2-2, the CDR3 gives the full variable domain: NAGVMQNPRHLVRRRGQEARLRCSPMKGHSHVYWYRQLPEEGLKFMVYLQKENIIDESGMPKERFSAEFPKEGPSILRIQQVVRGDSAAYFCASSPAGGTGELFFGEGSRLTVL.

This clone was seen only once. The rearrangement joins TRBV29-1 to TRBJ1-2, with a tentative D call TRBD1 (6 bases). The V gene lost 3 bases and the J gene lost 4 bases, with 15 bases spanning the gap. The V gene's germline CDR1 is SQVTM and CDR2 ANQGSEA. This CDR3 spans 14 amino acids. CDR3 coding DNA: TGCAGCGTTGAGCAACAGGGAGAGGTCTATGGCTACACCTTC. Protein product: CSVEQQGEVYGYTF.

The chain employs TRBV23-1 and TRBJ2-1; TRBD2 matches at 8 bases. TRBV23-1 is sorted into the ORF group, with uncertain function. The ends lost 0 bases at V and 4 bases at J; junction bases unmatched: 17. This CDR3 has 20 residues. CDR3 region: CASSQSRATPGTREYNEQFF. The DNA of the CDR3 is TGCGCCAGCAGTCAATCTCGGGCTACCCCCGGGACTAGAGAGTACAATGAGCAGTTCTTC.